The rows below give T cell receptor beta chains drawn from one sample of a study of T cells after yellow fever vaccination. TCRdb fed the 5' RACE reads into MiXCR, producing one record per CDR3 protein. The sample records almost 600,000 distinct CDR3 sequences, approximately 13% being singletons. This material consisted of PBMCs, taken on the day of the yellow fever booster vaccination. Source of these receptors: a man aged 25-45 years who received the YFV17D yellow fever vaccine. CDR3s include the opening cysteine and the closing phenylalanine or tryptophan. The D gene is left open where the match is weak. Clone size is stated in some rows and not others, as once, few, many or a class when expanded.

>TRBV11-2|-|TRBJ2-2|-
CASSPRVALLGNTGELFF
TGTGCCAGCAGCCCCCGAGTAGCTCTACTGGGAAACACCGGGGAGCTGTTTTTT
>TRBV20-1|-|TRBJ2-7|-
CSAFRHPYEQYF
TGCAGTGCTTTCCGGCATCCCTACGAGCAGTACTTC
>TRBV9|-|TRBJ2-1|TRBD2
CASSLDPGGGYNEQFF
TGTGCCAGCAGCCTCGACCCCGGGGGGGGATACAATGAGCAGTTCTTC
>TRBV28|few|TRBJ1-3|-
CASSFGGRLSSGNTIYF
TGTGCCAGCAGTTTTGGAGGGCGGCTGAGCTCTGGAAACACCATATATTTT
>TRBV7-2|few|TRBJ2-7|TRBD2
CASSFVAGVDGEQYF
TGTGCCAGCAGCTTCGTAGCGGGAGTAGACGGCGAGCAGTACTTC
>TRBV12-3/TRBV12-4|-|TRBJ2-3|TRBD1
CASSLGTGLSDTQYF
TGTGCCAGCAGTTTAGGGACAGGATTATCAGATACGCAGTATTTT
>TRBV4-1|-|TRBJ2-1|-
CASSRTGYQQFF
TGCGCCAGCAGCCGGACGGGCTACCAGCAGTTCTTC
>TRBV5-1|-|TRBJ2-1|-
CASSLEETEQFF
TGCGCCAGCAGCTTGGAAGAAACTGAGCAGTTCTTC
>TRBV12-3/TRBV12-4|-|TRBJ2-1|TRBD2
CASSGLRTSGRGAYNEQFF
TGTGCCAGCAGTGGCTTAAGGACTAGCGGGAGGGGAGCTTACAATGAGCAGTTCTTC
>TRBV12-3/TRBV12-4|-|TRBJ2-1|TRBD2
CASSASGTSGEQFF
TGTGCCAGCAGCGCAAGTGGGACTAGCGGGGAGCAGTTCTTC
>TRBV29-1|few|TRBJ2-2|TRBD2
CSVEEGTSSTGELFF
TGCAGCGTTGAAGAGGGGACTAGCAGCACCGGGGAGCTGTTTTTT
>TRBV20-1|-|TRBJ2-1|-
CSARAGLSYNEQFF
TGCAGTGCTAGAGCCGGACTTTCCTACAATGAGCAGTTCTTC
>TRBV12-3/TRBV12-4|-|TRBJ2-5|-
CASSSYWETQYF
TGTGCCAGCAGTTCATATTGGGAGACCCAGTACTTC
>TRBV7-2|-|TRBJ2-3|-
CASQRQSTDTQYF
TGTGCCAGCCAAAGGCAGAGCACAGATACGCAGTATTTT
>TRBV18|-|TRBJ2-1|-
CASSPGSTNEQFF
TGTGCCAGCTCACCGGGTAGCACCAATGAGCAGTTCTTC
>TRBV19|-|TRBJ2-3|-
CASRDMSTDTQYF
TGTGCCAGTCGGGACATGAGCACAGATACGCAGTATTTT
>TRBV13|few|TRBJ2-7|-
CASSLVAAGMGEQYF
TGTGCCAGCAGCTTAGTGGCCGCCGGGATGGGGGAGCAGTACTTC
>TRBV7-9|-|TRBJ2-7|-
CASSPFSNEQYF
TGTGCCAGCAGCCCGTTCAGTAACGAGCAGTACTTC
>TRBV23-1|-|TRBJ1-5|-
CASNITEGCGNQPQHF
TGCGCCAGCAACATAACCGAAGGGTGCGGCAATCAGCCCCAGCATTTT
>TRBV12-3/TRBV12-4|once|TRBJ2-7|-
CASSTPRSRKSSYEQYF
TGTGCCAGCAGCACCCCGCGGAGCAGGAAAAGCTCCTACGAGCAGTACTTC
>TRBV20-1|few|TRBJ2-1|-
CSALGGDLNEQFF
TGCAGTGCCCTAGGGGGGGATCTCAATGAGCAGTTCTTC
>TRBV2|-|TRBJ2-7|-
CASSEAGLLPQYF
TGTGCCAGCAGTGAAGCGGGCCTTCTCCCCCAGTACTTC
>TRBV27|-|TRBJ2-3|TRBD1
CARPDRIYTDTQYF
TGTGCCCGGCCGGACAGGATTTACACAGATACGCAGTATTTT
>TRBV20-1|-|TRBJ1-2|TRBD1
CSARGDSFNYGYTF
TGCAGTGCTAGAGGGGACAGCTTTAACTATGGCTACACCTTC
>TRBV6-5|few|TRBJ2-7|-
CASSLAYRDYEQYF
TGTGCCAGCAGTTTGGCCTACCGGGACTACGAGCAGTACTTC
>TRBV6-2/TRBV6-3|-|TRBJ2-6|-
CASKRDLLPTSGANVLTF
TGTGCCAGCAAAAGGGACCTCCTTCCCACCTCTGGGGCCAACGTCCTGACTTTC